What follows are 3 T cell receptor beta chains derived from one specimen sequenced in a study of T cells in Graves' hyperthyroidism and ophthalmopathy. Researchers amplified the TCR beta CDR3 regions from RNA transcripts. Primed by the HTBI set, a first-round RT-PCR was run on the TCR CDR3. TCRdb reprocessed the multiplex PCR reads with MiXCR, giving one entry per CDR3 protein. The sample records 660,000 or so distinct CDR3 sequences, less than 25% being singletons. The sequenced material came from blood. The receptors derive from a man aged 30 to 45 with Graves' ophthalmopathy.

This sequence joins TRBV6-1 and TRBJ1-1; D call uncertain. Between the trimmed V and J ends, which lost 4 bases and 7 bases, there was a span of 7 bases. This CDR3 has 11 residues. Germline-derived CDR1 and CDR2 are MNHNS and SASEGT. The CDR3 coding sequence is TGTGCCAGCAGTGGGTGGAATGAAGCTTTCTTT. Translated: CASSGWNEAFF.

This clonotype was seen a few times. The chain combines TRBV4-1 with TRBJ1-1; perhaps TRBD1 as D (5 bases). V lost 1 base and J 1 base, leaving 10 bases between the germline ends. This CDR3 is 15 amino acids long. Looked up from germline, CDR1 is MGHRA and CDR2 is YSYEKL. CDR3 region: CASSQGLGGNTEAFF. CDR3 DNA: TGCGCCAGCAGCCAAGGACTGGGGGGGAACACTGAAGCTTTCTTT.

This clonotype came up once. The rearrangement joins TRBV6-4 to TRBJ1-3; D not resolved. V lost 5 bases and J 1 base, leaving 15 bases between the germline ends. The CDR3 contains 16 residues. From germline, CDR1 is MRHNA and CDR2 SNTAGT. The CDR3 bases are TGTGCCAGCAGTTACATGGGCGGCAGGTCTGGAAACACCATATATTTT. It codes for CASSYMGGRSGNTIYF.